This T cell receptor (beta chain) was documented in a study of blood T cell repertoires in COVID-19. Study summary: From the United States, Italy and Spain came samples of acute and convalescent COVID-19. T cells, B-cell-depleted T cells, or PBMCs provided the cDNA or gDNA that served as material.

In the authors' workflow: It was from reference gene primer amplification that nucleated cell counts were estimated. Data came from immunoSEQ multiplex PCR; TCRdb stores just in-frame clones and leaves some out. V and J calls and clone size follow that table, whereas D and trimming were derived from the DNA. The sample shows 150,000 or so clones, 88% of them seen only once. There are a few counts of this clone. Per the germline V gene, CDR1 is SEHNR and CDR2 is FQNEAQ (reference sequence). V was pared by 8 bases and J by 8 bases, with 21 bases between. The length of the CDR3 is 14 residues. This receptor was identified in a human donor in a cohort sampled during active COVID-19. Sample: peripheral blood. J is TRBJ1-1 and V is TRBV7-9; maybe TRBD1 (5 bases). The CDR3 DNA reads TGTGCCAGCTACACTACGATGGGACGGGAGGAAGCTTTCTTT. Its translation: CASYTTMGREEAFF. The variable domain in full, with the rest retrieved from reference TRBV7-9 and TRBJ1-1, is DTGVSQNPRHKITKRGQNVTFRCDPISEHNRLYWYRQTLGQGPEFLTYFQNEAQLEKSRLLSDRFSAERPKGSFSTLEIQRTEQGDSAMYLCASYTTMGREEAFFGQGTRLTVV.